This T cell receptor beta chain comes out of a study of cytomegalovirus exposure and HLA in healthy donors. 60 Vbeta and 13 Jbeta primers were used in PCR. Some clones are missing from TCRdb's copy, which holds only in-frame ones; the method was immunoSEQ multiplex PCR. Of some 110,000 clones in the sample, approximately 70% were seen once. CDR3 size: 12 residues. The germline CDR1 and CDR2 sequences are SGHRS and YFSETQ. V was clipped by 4 bases and J by 4 bases, with 8 bases between them. In regard to this clone: Its antigen remains unidentified.

Overall study findings and caveats: Specificity for CMV antigens was confirmed in vitro for three of the CMV-associated chains. In a later analysis, TCR beta V- and J-gene trimming showed a link to a missense DCLRE1C variant.

This TCR was sampled from a man aged 25 to 40 in good health and CMV-seropositive. Sequencing was done on a sample of PBMCs. The J gene is TRBJ1-2, the V gene TRBV5-1; no reliable D call. This chain's CDR3 is CASSTVSYGYTF. Written as DNA, the CDR3 is TGCGCCAGCAGCACGGTTTCCTATGGCTACACCTTC.